Listed here are 15 T cell receptor beta chains from one sample, sequenced in a study of T cell repertoires in cytomegalovirus infection. These receptors are not linked to any known antigen. TCRdb reprocessed the reads with MiXCR, giving one entry per CDR3 protein. The sample has about 890,000 distinct CDR3 sequences, less than 35% seen once. This specimen was cultured CD8+ T cells from PBMCs, taken from culture after CMV antigen stimulation. All receptors derive from a human donor in good health (CMV status not recorded). Some clones in this sample may be carry-over from other donors' samples.

This sequence joins TRBV12-3 or TRBV12-4 and TRBJ2-1; D not certain. V lost 6 bases and J 4 bases, leaving 16 bases between the germline ends. The CDR3 runs to 15 residues. The CDR3 nucleotides read TGTGCCAGCAGGCCAGGTTCGTCACCTTACAATGAGCAGTTCTTC. It specifies CASRPGSSPYNEQFF.

This clonotype was seen just once. This may be a read error: a much more frequent sequence differs by one nucleotide. The rearrangement links TRBV7-9 to TRBJ1-2, with D hard to call. The V end lost 0 bases, the J end lost 0 bases, and 14 bases lay between the germline ends. Germline assignment: CDR1 SEHNR and CDR2 FQNEAQ (reference sequence). This CDR3 has 17 residues. The DNA of the CDR3 is TGTGCCAGCAGCTTAGCAGGGTCTGTCGGAGCTAACTATGGCTACACCTTC. As protein: CASSLAGSVGANYGYTF.

The CDR3 loop is CSARARGYEQYF. In DNA form, the CDR3 reads TGCAGTGCTAGAGCCAGGGGCTACGAGCAGTACTTC. The chain combines TRBV20-1 with TRBJ2-7; D is possibly TRBD1 (6 bases). This CDR3 comprises 12 residues. Germline CDR1 reads DFQATT; CDR2 reads SNEGSKA (reference sequence). Deletions cut 1 base from V and 3 bases from J, with 7 bases between.

This clonotype was found a few times. The CDR3 loop reads CASSYTSMNTEAFF. CDR3 in DNA: TGTGCCAGCAGTTACACATCCATGAACACTGAAGCTTTCTTT. This rearrangement joins TRBV6-2 or TRBV6-3 to TRBJ1-1; D remains unclear. The germline V and J ends were trimmed by 2 bases and 0 bases, with 7 bases remaining between them. Germline V lookup: CDR1 MNHEY, CDR2 SVGEGT. The CDR3 runs 14 residues.

This clonotype was counted between two and nine times. The chain is built from TRBV3-1 and TRBJ1-4, with D perhaps TRBD1 (6 bases). There are 15 residues in the CDR3. The germline gives CDR1 LGHDT, CDR2 YNNKEL (reference sequence). V lost 2 bases and J lost 10, with 17 bases in between. In nucleotides, the CDR3 is TGTGCCAGCAGCCAAAGCCAGGGGAGTGTCGGAAAACTGTTTTTT. The encoded protein is CASSQSQGSVGKLFF.

The V and J genes are TRBV7-6 and TRBJ2-4; D perhaps matches TRBD1 (5 bases). Trimming pared 5 bases from V and 0 bases from J, leaving 14 bases between. This CDR3 has 16 amino acids. Germline V CDR1 and CDR2: SGHVS, FNYEAQ. The CDR3 sequence: CASSDAGLGAKNIQYF. The DNA of the CDR3 is TGTGCCAGCAGCGACGCAGGGCTGGGAGCCAAAAACATTCAGTACTTC.

This clonotype has just a few counts. The CDR3 is CASSARTGDGELFF. As DNA, the CDR3 is TGTGCCAGCAGCGCCCGGACAGGGGATGGGGAGCTGTTTTTT. This chain links TRBV9 with TRBJ2-2; 9 nucleotides line up with TRBD1. The CDR3 sequence is 14 residues long. The trim removed 3 bases at V and 8 bases at J, leaving 5 bases unmatched. Germline V CDR1 and CDR2: SGDLS, YYNGEE.

The sample holds a few counts of this clonotype. The rearrangement links TRBV5-1 to TRBJ1-1, with D uncertain. CDR1 is SGHRS, CDR2 YFSETQ, per germline. This CDR3 is built from 13 residues. Trimming took 2 bases from V and 6 from J, leaving 11 bases between them. CDR3 in DNA: TGCGCCAGCAGCTTTCAAGGGTGGCCTGAAGCTTTCTTT. Protein product: CASSFQGWPEAFF. The full variable domain, its missing parts supplied by reference TRBV5-1 and TRBJ1-1, is KAGVTQTPRYLIKTRGQQVTLSCSPISGHRSVSWYQQTPGQGLQFLFEYFSETQRNKGNFPGRFSGRQFSNSRSEMNVSTLELGDSALYLCASSFQGWPEAFFGQGTRLTVV.

V and J are TRBV5-6 and TRBJ1-4; TRBD1 might be the D (5 bases). The CDR3 runs 13 residues. Trimming shortened V by 4 bases and J by 8 bases, and 12 bases separated the two germline ends. The germline gives CDR1 SGHDT, CDR2 YYEEEE. The CDR3 region has the DNA TGTGCCAGCAGCCCGACGGAGGGGGAAAAACTGTTTTTT. Protein sequence: CASSPTEGEKLFF.

V usage is TRBV6-5 and J usage is TRBJ1-1, with TRBD1 as a possible D gene (6 bases). Looked up from germline, CDR1 is MNHEY and CDR2 is SVGAGI. The CDR3 covers 14 residues. V gave up 0 bases and J gave up 8 bases, with 13 bases separating them. The CDR3 sequence is CASSYSNGQGEAFF. The CDR3, as DNA: TGTGCCAGCAGTTACTCGAACGGGCAGGGGGAAGCTTTCTTT.

The chain joins TRBV12-3 or TRBV12-4 to TRBJ2-7; 8 nucleotides match TRBD1. The CDR3 is 17 residues long. Germline trimming cut 3 bases from V and 3 bases from J; bases unmatched to any gene: 13. The CDR3 protein is CASSFHPAGQGYYEQYF. The CDR3, as DNA: TGTGCCAGCAGTTTTCACCCCGCAGGACAGGGTTACTACGAGCAGTACTTC.

This clonotype was detected many times. The chain couples TRBV7-2 to TRBJ2-7; possibly TRBD2 for D (6 bases). Germline CDR1 SGHTA, CDR2 FQGNSA. V dropped 5 bases and J dropped 4 bases, with 15 bases sitting between them. CDR3 length equals 14 residues. The CDR3 loop reads CASSLDRGRYEQYV. As DNA, the CDR3 is TGTGCCAGCAGCCTCGATCGGGGGAGATACGAGCAGTACGTC.

V usage is TRBV7-6 and J usage is TRBJ2-7; 10 nucleotides agree with TRBD1. CDR1 SGHVS and CDR2 FNYEAQ come from the germline V gene. Trimming took 5 bases from V and 4 from J; bases not matched to a gene: 11. The CDR3 has 16 amino acids. CDR3 loop: CASSPGTGVGWYEQYF. CDR3 in DNA: TGTGCCAGCAGCCCCGGGACAGGGGTTGGTTGGTACGAGCAGTACTTC.

This chain uses TRBV19 with TRBJ2-1; the D gene is possibly TRBD1 (5 bases). The germline V gene encodes CDR1 LNHDA and CDR2 SQIVND (reference sequence). The CDR3 sequence is 14 residues long. The ends were cut back, 5 bases at V and 4 bases at J, with 12 bases in the middle. The CDR3 loop is CASSSKQGYNEQFF. The DNA of the CDR3 is TGTGCCAGTAGTTCAAAGCAGGGTTACAATGAGCAGTTCTTC.

The chain has TRBV7-6 and TRBJ2-5; unclear D gene. Germline lookup yields CDR1 SGHVS and CDR2 FNYEAQ. This CDR3 has 15 amino acids. The V end lost 5 bases, the J end lost 5 bases, and 18 bases lay between the germline ends. CDR3 in DNA: TGTGCCAGCAGCGCGCGGTTGGCAGGTGGGGAGACCCAGTACTTC. Its protein is CASSARLAGGETQYF. The whole variable domain, filled in from reference TRBV7-6 and TRBJ2-5, reads GAGVSQSPRYKVTKRGQDVALRCDPISGHVSLYWYRQALGQGPEFLTYFNYEAQQDKSGLPNDRFSAERPEGSISTLTIQRTEQRDSAMYRCASSARLAGGETQYFGPGTRLLVL.